The text below deals with one T cell receptor (beta chain). The antigen remains unidentified. The missing CDR3 end, 3 residues past where the read stops, is filled in from the germline J gene. Additional DNA sequences in this sample encode the identical CDR3. This entry comes from a study of T cell clonality in common variable immunodeficiency. General study results and limits: Links between repertoire features and CVID complications were heterogeneity-limited. CVID subjects showed higher TCRbeta clonality than healthy controls.

CVID and control samples used equivalent genomic DNA input. This table comes from immunoSEQ multiplex PCR, and its TCRdb copy is limited to in-frame clones, with some not included. The record shows approximately 50,000 clones for this sample, with no singletons present. This CDR3 has 14 residues. Germline V lookup: CDR1 LNHDA, CDR2 SQIVND (reference sequence). The V segment lost 8 bases and the J segment 6 bases; nucleotides outside the gene matches: 8. Donors gave roughly 4.5 to 9 ml heparinized peripheral whole blood. The sample consisted of peripheral blood mononuclear cells. The chain recombines TRBV19 with TRBJ2-1; 9 nucleotides align to TRBD2. The receptor was derived from a person aged 18-70 years in good health. The DNA read from the CDR3 is TGTGCCAGTGGGGGACTAGCAAGATTCAATGAG. This translates into CASGGLARFNE. The whole CDR3 sequence is CASGGLARFNEQFF.